The sample holds many counts of the clone carrying this T cell receptor (beta chain). Its antigen is undetermined. Using immunoSEQ multiplex PCR, the repertoire was profiled, and TCRdb retains in-frame clones only, with some absent. The record shows some 17,000 clones for this sample, with no singletons present. This specimen comes from a study of T cells after posttransplantation cyclophosphamide. A marrow graft followed busulfan-fludarabine conditioning, with cyclophosphamide on days +3 and +4. The CDR3 consists of 15 residues. V was clipped by 6 bases and J by 0 bases; unmatched bases: 4. From germline, CDR1 is SGHAT and CDR2 FQDESV (reference sequence). Overall study findings and caveats: Tissue-infiltrating T cells from skin or gut overlapped little with blood T cells. After PTCy, TRB diversity resembled that of CNI/methotrexate controls. Donor-recipient repertoire similarity was low at 1-2 months, rising over year one.

The sequence was collected from a female patient aged 30-39 years who received an allogeneic stem cell transplant from a related donor, was CMV-positive, and had no GVHD. Some T cells may be supplied by the graft donor. The source was PBMCs, collected after allogeneic stem cell transplant with posttransplant cyclophosphamide. The chain employs TRBV11-1 and TRBJ1-1, with 10 bases fitting TRBD1. The CDR3 reads CASRGQGYMNTEAFF. The DNA for the CDR3 is TGTGCCAGCAGGGGACAGGGGTACATGAACACTGAAGCTTTCTTT.